This TCR beta chain comes out of a study of cytomegalovirus exposure and HLA in healthy donors. PCR amplification relied on 60 Vbeta primers (plus 13 Jbeta primers). TCRdb keeps only in-frame clones here, not all; method: immunoSEQ multiplex PCR. This table has about 140,000 clones, over 60% appearing once. There are a few counts of this clone. Germline loops: CDR1 SGHAT, CDR2 FQDESV (reference sequence). The CDR3 length is 14 residues. Between the trimmed V and J ends, which lost 7 bases and 8 bases, there was a span of 20 bases. The TCR comes from a woman in her sixties or seventies in good health and CMV-seronegative. The sample taken for sequencing was PBMCs. The chain joins TRBV11-1 to TRBJ1-2; no clear D gene. The CDR3 spells CASTLGGQGRGYTF. The CDR3 DNA follows: TGTGCCAGCACCCTGGGAGGCCAAGGGAGAGGCTACACCTTC.